The 32 T cell receptor beta chains below come from one sample, sequenced in a study of T cells after posttransplantation cyclophosphamide. The table came from immunoSEQ multiplex PCR; TCRdb's copy has only in-frame clones and leaves some out. The repertoire holds about 16,000 clones, with roughly 92% as singletons. A marrow graft followed busulfan-fludarabine conditioning, with cyclophosphamide on days +3 and +4. The sequencing here drew on CD4+ T cells sorted from blood, taken after allogeneic stem cell transplant with posttransplant cyclophosphamide. These receptors originate from a male patient in his sixties or seventies who received an allogeneic stem cell transplant from a related donor and was CMV-positive. The T cells may partly be graft donor cells.

V usage is TRBV18 and J usage is TRBJ2-7; D unclear. The CDR3 runs to 16 residues. Germline V gene lookup returns CDR1 KGHSH and CDR2 LQKENI. Trimming took 6 bases from V and 1 from J, leaving 19 bases between them. The CDR3 bases are TGTGCCAGCTCGGATCTCGCCAGGCCCACTTCCTACGAGCAGTACTTC. Translation: CASSDLARPTSYEQYF.

The gene calls are TRBV7-9 and TRBJ1-2; D is perhaps TRBD1 (6 bases). Per germline, CDR1 SEHNR and CDR2 FQNEAQ (reference sequence). V was cut by 0 bases and J by 4 bases, with 12 bases left in between. The CDR3 length is 15 residues. CDR3 in amino acids: CASSLAGTPSYGYTF. Here the CDR3 DNA reads TGTGCCAGCAGCTTAGCGGGGACACCCAGCTATGGCTACACCTTC.

In regard to this clone: At one end the junction does not follow the germline gene, possibly because of a read error. Within the sample, other DNA sequences also encode this same CDR3. The chain is built from TRBV2 and TRBJ1-6, with D perhaps TRBD1 (6 bases). CDR3 size: 16 residues. Germline V gene lookup returns CDR1 SNHLY and CDR2 FYNNEI. CDR3 in amino acids: CASSANWDIRNSPLHF. The CDR3 DNA sequence: TGTGCCAGCAGTGCGAATTGGGACATCCGTAATTCCCCCCTCCACTTT.

This clone was observed a single time. V is TRBV28 and J is TRBJ1-6, with D unresolved. Germline CDR1 MDHEN, CDR2 SYDVKM. The CDR3 consists of 21 residues. V was clipped by 3 bases and J by 0 bases, with 24 bases between them. The CDR3 region has the DNA TGTGCCAGCAGTTTGGCCGGGGAAGAGCCTACTCTTAGCTCCTATAATTCACCCCTCCACTTT. Translation: CASSLAGEEPTLSSYNSPLHF.

The V gene is TRBV4-2, the J gene TRBJ2-1; D might be TRBD2 (5 bases). CDR3 size: 13 residues. Germline V gene sequence: CDR1 LGHNA, CDR2 YNFKEQ. Trimming pared 1 base from V and 6 bases from J, leaving 7 bases between. The CDR3 coding sequence is TGTGCCAGCAGCCAAGGGACTCTCAATGAGCAGTTCTTC. Protein sequence: CASSQGTLNEQFF.

The chain joins TRBV11-1 to TRBJ2-2, with D possibly matching TRBD1 (7 bases). Germline V gene lookup returns CDR1 SGHAT and CDR2 FQDESV (reference sequence). The V end was cut by 5 bases, the J end by 5 bases, with 15 bases between. There are 15 residues in the CDR3. In DNA, the CDR3 is TGTGCCAGCAGCGTCTACAGGGGAGGAACCGGGGAGCTGTTTTTT. Protein product: CASSVYRGGTGELFF. Supplemented by reference TRBV11-1 and TRBJ2-2, the full variable domain reads EAEVAQSPRYKITEKSQAVAFWCDPISGHATLYWYRQILGQGPELLVQFQDESVVDDSQLPKDRFSAERLKGVDSTLKIQPAELGDSAMYLCASSVYRGGTGELFFGEGSRLTVL.

The J gene is TRBJ2-6, the V gene TRBV11-1, with 8 nucleotides matching TRBD1. V was clipped by 7 bases and J by 10 bases; unmatched bases: 6. There are 13 residues in the CDR3. CDR1 and CDR2 from the germline V gene are SGHAT and FQDESV (reference sequence). The CDR3 DNA reads as TGTGCCAGCACGCCAGGGGGCTGGAACGTCCTGACTTTC. The encoded protein is CASTPGGWNVLTF.

This clone has only one observation. This chain joins TRBV18 and TRBJ1-4, with D unclear. The V gene's germline CDR1 is KGHSH and CDR2 LQKENI. V dropped 0 bases and J dropped 8 bases, with 7 bases sitting between them. This CDR3 has 13 amino acids. CDR3: CASSPPTREKLFF. The CDR3 coding sequence is TGTGCCAGCTCACCACCGACTCGGGAAAAACTGTTTTTT. The full variable domain, rest sourced from reference TRBV18 and TRBJ1-4, is NAGVMQNPRHLVRRRGQEARLRCSPMKGHSHVYWYRQLPEEGLKFMVYLQKENIIDESGMPKERFSAEFPKEGPSILRIQQVVRGDSAAYFCASSPPTREKLFFGSGTQLSVL.

This clone was counted once. The gene calls are TRBV7-2 and TRBJ1-2; D uncertain. Trimming pared 5 bases from V and 0 bases from J, leaving 7 bases between. Germline-derived CDR1 and CDR2 are SGHTA and FQGNSA. This CDR3 contains 13 residues. The CDR3 bases are TGTGCCAGCAGCCCATCAGCTAACTATGGCTACACCTTC. It is translated as CASSPSANYGYTF.

This clone is a singleton in its sample. The chain uses TRBV7-2 and TRBJ2-7; 8 bases line up with TRBD2. The CDR3 sequence is 15 residues long. V dropped 5 bases and J dropped 2; count of bases not matched to a gene: 8. Germline CDR1 SGHTA, CDR2 FQGNSA. DNA of the CDR3: TGTGCCAGCAGCCCCCCAGCGGGGGCCGCCTACGAGCAGTACTTC. Encoded protein: CASSPPAGAAYEQYF.

This chain links TRBV4-2 with TRBJ2-1, with D possibly TRBD2 on 5 matching bases. The CDR3 has 14 residues. The germline gives CDR1 LGHNA, CDR2 YNFKEQ. Between the trimmed V and J ends, which lost 1 base and 3 bases, there was a span of 7 bases. The CDR3 spells CASSQGRDYNEQFF. Here the CDR3 DNA reads TGTGCCAGCAGCCAAGGACGGGACTACAATGAGCAGTTCTTC.

This rearrangement joins TRBV7-2 to TRBJ2-7, with 7 bases that match TRBD1. V trimming: 2 bases; J trimming: 3 bases; junction bases outside the gene matches: 1. There are 13 residues in the CDR3. Germline V gene data show CDR1 as SGHTA and CDR2 as FQGNSA. Written as DNA, the CDR3 is TGTGCCAGCAGCTTATCAGGGGGCTACGAGCAGTACTTC. Its translation: CASSLSGGYEQYF.

The chain joins TRBV5-1 to TRBJ2-4; possible D gene TRBD2, 6 bases. The V gene's germline CDR1 is SGHRS and CDR2 YFSETQ. The CDR3 totals 13 residues. The V and J ends lost 4 bases and 6 bases respectively, with 11 bases between them. The CDR3 DNA reads as TGCGCCAGCAGCCCCCCCGGGGGAAACATTCAGTACTTC. Its protein product is CASSPPGGNIQYF. Looking up the rest from reference TRBV5-1 and TRBJ2-4 gives the full variable domain: KAGVTQTPRYLIKTRGQQVTLSCSPISGHRSVSWYQQTPGQGLQFLFEYFSETQRNKGNFPGRFSGRQFSNSRSEMNVSTLELGDSALYLCASSPPGGNIQYFGAGTRLSVL.

The chain has TRBV11-2 and TRBJ2-5; 7 bases are a match to TRBD2. Germline V gene data show CDR1 as SGHAT and CDR2 as FQNNGV. The CDR3 loop spans 15 amino acids. V was clipped by 3 bases and J by 2 bases; unmatched bases: 6. The CDR3 DNA sequence: TGTGCCAGCAGCTTCCAGCGGGGAGCGCAAGAGACCCAGTACTTC. This gives the protein CASSFQRGAQETQYF.

J is TRBJ2-7 and V is TRBV6-4; D is possibly TRBD1 (6 bases). The CDR3 is 18 amino acids. Trimming pared 0 bases from V and 2 bases from J, leaving 20 bases between. From germline, CDR1 is MRHNA and CDR2 SNTAGT. This CDR3 is CASSDSRGNILKTYEQYF. The CDR3 DNA follows: TGTGCCAGCAGTGACTCGAGGGGGAACATCCTGAAAACCTACGAGCAGTACTTC.

The V gene is TRBV20-1, the J gene TRBJ1-2; D remains ambiguous. V dropped 0 bases and J dropped 4 bases, with 3 bases sitting between them. The CDR3 length is 11 residues. Germline V gene sequence: CDR1 DFQATT, CDR2 SNEGSKA (reference sequence). The CDR3 loop is CSARDIYGYTF. CDR3 bases: TGCAGTGCTAGAGATATCTATGGCTACACCTTC.

Notes on this clone: One end of the junction does not line up with germline, which may come from a read error. Other DNA sequences within the sample encode an identical CDR3. The chain has TRBV7-2 and TRBJ1-6; possibly TRBD1 for D (5 bases). Germline V CDR1 and CDR2: SGHTA, FQGNSA. The CDR3 is 15 residues long. This CDR3 is CASSGNSQGNSPLHF. As DNA, the CDR3 is TGTGCCAGCAGCGGAAACAGTCAGGGAAATTCCCCCCTCCACTTT.

The chain carries TRBV11-2 and TRBJ1-3; maybe TRBD1 (6 bases). This CDR3 comprises 14 residues. V dropped 6 bases and J dropped 4 bases, with 13 bases sitting between them. The germline V gene encodes CDR1 SGHAT and CDR2 FQNNGV. The CDR3 region is CASRGGGAGNTIYF. In DNA form, the CDR3 reads TGTGCCAGCAGGGGAGGGGGTGCCGGAAACACCATATATTTT.

The CDR3 coding sequence is TGTGCCACCAGCAAGGACAGGGGTCAAGAGACCCAGTACTTC. It is translated as CATSKDRGQETQYF. This chain uses TRBV15 with TRBJ2-5; 9 positions match TRBD1. J gave up 2 bases and V 4 bases, and 2 bases lay outside the gene matches. Germline-derived CDR1 and CDR2 are LNHNV and YYDKDF (reference sequence). CDR3 length: 14 residues.

The V gene is TRBV11-2, the J gene TRBJ2-7; TRBD2 agrees at 13 bases. The CDR3 is 15 residues long. Per germline, CDR1 SGHAT and CDR2 FQNNGV. The V segment lost 4 bases and the J segment 4 bases; nucleotides outside the gene matches: 4. The CDR3 sequence: CASSSTSGGRYEQYF. Here the CDR3 DNA reads TGTGCCAGCAGCTCGACTAGCGGGGGGAGGTACGAGCAGTACTTC.

The V gene is TRBV28, the J gene TRBJ2-7, with D maybe TRBD1 (5 bases). Trimming removed 3 bases from V and 5 bases from J, with 8 bases in between. The CDR3 has 12 amino acids. Looked up from germline, CDR1 is MDHEN and CDR2 is SYDVKM. As DNA, the CDR3 is TGTGCCAGCAGTTTCAGGGTCCACGAGCAGTACTTC. This translates into CASSFRVHEQYF. The full variable domain, in which reference TRBV28 and TRBJ2-7 provide the parts outside the CDR3, is DVKVTQSSRYLVKRTGEKVFLECVQDMDHENMFWYRQDPGLGLRLIYFSYDVKMKEKGDIPEGYSVSREKKERFSLILESASTNQTSMYLCASSFRVHEQYFGPGTRLTVT.

This clone came up once. The V gene is TRBV9, the J gene TRBJ2-7; 15 nucleotides line up with TRBD2. The V segment lost 3 bases and the J segment 5 bases; nucleotides outside the gene matches: 9. This CDR3 comprises 17 residues. Germline V gene sequence: CDR1 SGDLS, CDR2 YYNGEE. This CDR3 reads CASSGRTSGGADDEQYF. DNA for the CDR3: TGTGCCAGCAGCGGGCGGACTAGCGGGGGGGCGGACGACGAGCAGTACTTC. Full variable domain (remainder filled in from reference TRBV9 and TRBJ2-7): DSGVTQTPKHLITATGQRVTLRCSPRSGDLSVYWYQQSLDQGLQFLIQYYNGEERAKGNILERFSAQQFPDLHSELNLSSLELGDSALYFCASSGRTSGGADDEQYFGPGTRLTVT.

The CDR3 nucleotides read TGTGCCAGTAGTATTGCCGGGAATCATGGAGAGACCCAGTACTTC. It yields the protein CASSIAGNHGETQYF. The chain recombines TRBV19 with TRBJ2-5, with D perhaps matching TRBD2 (5 bases). V lost 3 bases to trimming and J lost 4 bases, with 15 bases between them. Per the germline V gene, CDR1 is LNHDA and CDR2 is SQIVND (reference sequence). CDR3 length: 15 residues.

J is TRBJ1-2 and V is TRBV6-5, with D possibly matching TRBD1 (5 bases). The germline V and J ends were trimmed by 5 bases and 8 bases, with 15 bases remaining between them. Germline V gene data show CDR1 as MNHEY and CDR2 as SVGAGI. The CDR3 sequence is 13 residues long. The CDR3 DNA sequence: TGTGCCAGCAGTCTCCGCGGGACGGCAGGCTACACCTTC. As protein: CASSLRGTAGYTF.

This rearrangement joins TRBV19 to TRBJ1-5; the D gene is possibly TRBD1 (6 bases). Per germline, CDR1 LNHDA and CDR2 SQIVND (reference sequence). Trimming shortened V by 4 bases and J by 7 bases, and 11 bases separated the two germline ends. The CDR3 spans 13 residues. CDR3 in DNA: TGTGCCAGTAGTACGGACAGTCGGCAGCCCCAGCATTTT. Protein sequence: CASSTDSRQPQHF.

The V and J genes are TRBV27 and TRBJ2-5, with D possibly TRBD1 on 6 matching bases. Germline CDR1 is MNHEY and CDR2 is SMNVEV (reference sequence). V lost 6 bases to trimming and J lost 5 bases, with 13 bases between them. The CDR3 loop spans 13 amino acids. The CDR3 spells CASSRGTRETQYF. CDR3 DNA sequence: TGTGCCAGCAGCCGAGGGACACGGGAGACCCAGTACTTC.

The chain uses TRBV5-4 and TRBJ2-5; 11 nucleotides match TRBD2. CDR3 length: 18 residues. V was pared by 2 bases and J by 5 bases, with 14 bases of the junction left unmatched. The germline gives CDR1 SGHNT, CDR2 YYREEE (reference sequence). The CDR3 bases are TGTGCCAGCAGCTTCGGAGGGCTAGCGGGGGGCGTGGGGGAGACCCAGTACTTC. Encoded protein: CASSFGGLAGGVGETQYF.

This clone has a single count. The chain links TRBV2 to TRBJ2-5, with 9 bases fitting TRBD1. Germline trimming cut 7 bases from V and 2 bases from J; bases unmatched to any gene: 5. Germline CDR1 is SNHLY and CDR2 is FYNNEI. The CDR3 covers 14 residues. The CDR3 loop reads CASKETGGQETQYF. CDR3 coding DNA: TGTGCCAGCAAAGAGACAGGGGGTCAAGAGACCCAGTACTTC.

This clone was found once. The chain's CDR3 is CASSIDPAGGAGQETQYF. CDR3 DNA: TGTGCCAGTAGTATAGATCCCGCAGGCGGAGCGGGGCAAGAGACCCAGTACTTC. The chain combines TRBV19 with TRBJ2-5; 7 nucleotides line up with TRBD2. There are 18 residues in the CDR3. Losses at the gene ends were 0 bases for V and 2 bases for J; bases not matched to a gene: 12. Germline V lookup: CDR1 LNHDA, CDR2 SQIVND (reference sequence).

This chain connects TRBV6-1 to TRBJ2-7, with a possible D match to TRBD2 (5 bases). CDR1 and CDR2 (germline): MNHNS, SASEGT. This CDR3 has 14 residues. The V gene lost 8 bases and the J gene lost 4 bases, with 18 bases spanning the gap. CDR3 sequence reads: CASRDWGREYEQYF. The CDR3 DNA sequence: TGTGCCAGCCGAGACTGGGGTCGGGAATACGAGCAGTACTTC.

The V call is TRBV5-1, the J call TRBJ2-3; 9 bases align to TRBD2. CDR3 size: 16 residues. The trim removed 4 bases at V and 2 bases at J, leaving 8 bases unmatched. CDR1 is SGHRS, CDR2 YFSETQ, per germline. DNA for the CDR3: TGCGCCAGCAGCCCTGGACTAGCGCAAATCACAGATACGCAGTATTTT. Protein sequence: CASSPGLAQITDTQYF.

The rearrangement joins TRBV5-6 to TRBJ1-2; TRBD1 is a possible D gene (5 bases). The CDR3 sequence is 15 residues long. The V end lost 0 bases, the J end lost 4 bases, and 13 bases lay between the germline ends. The germline V gene has CDR1 SGHDT and CDR2 YYEEEE. As DNA, the CDR3 is TGTGCCAGCAGCTTGGCAGGGTCGGATGCCTATGGCTACACCTTC. Amino acid sequence: CASSLAGSDAYGYTF.